Reported below is one TCR beta chain. Its specificity is not known. This sample is drawn from a study of T cells in tumors after PD-1 blockade. Study-wide context: Mean per blood sample: 113,528 templates (roughly 22,000-257,772), around 34,000 unique clonotypes. Study results and caveats: Blood contained about 43% of the tumor's TCR clonotypes.

Profiling relied on immunoSEQ multiplex PCR, and the TCRdb table lists in-frame clones only, not all of them. In the table there are 20,000 to 30,000 clones, about 84% of which are singletons. Trimming stripped 3 bases from V and 7 bases from J, with 9 bases between. The CDR3 consists of 13 residues. Germline V lookup: CDR1 LNHDA, CDR2 SQIVND (reference sequence). The chain joins TRBV19 to TRBJ1-4; D not resolved. This clonotype was obtained from a human donor with basal cell carcinoma. The input for sequencing was PBMCs, taken after anti-PD-1 treatment. The chain's CDR3 is CASSIRLGEKLFF. DNA for the CDR3: TGTGCCAGTAGTATCCGGCTTGGTGAAAAACTGTTTTTT.